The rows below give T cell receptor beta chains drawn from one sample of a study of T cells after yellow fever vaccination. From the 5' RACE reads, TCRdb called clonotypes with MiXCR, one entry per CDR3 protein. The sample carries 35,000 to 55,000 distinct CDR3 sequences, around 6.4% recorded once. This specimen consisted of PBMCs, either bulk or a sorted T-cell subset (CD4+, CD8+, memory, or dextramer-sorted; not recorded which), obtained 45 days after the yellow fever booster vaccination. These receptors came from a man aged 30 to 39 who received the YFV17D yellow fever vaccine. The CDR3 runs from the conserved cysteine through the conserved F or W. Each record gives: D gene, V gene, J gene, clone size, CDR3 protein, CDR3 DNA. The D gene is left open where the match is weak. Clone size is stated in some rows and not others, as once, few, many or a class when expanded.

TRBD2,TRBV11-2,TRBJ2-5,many,CASSRGLAGYQETQYF,TGTGCCAGCAGCCGGGGACTAGCGGGCTACCAAGAGACCCAGTACTTC
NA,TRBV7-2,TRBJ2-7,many,CASSLGTRRVQYF,TGTGCCAGCAGCTTAGGGACACGGAGGGTGCAGTACTTC
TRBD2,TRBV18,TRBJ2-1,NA,CASSPRTSGKRWYEQFF,TGTGCCAGCTCACCACGGACTAGCGGGAAAAGGTGGTATGAGCAGTTCTTC
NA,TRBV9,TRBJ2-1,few,CASSGWNEQFF,TGTGCCAGCAGCGGATGGAATGAGCAGTTCTTC
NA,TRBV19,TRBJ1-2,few,CASKGTNYGYTF,TGTGCCAGTAAAGGGACAAACTATGGCTACACCTTC
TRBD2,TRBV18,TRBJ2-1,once,CASSPMFGGSLNEQFF,TGTGCCAGCTCACCGATGTTCGGCGGGAGTCTCAATGAGCAGTTCTTC
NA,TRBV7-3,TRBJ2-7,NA,CASSPDSYSYEQYF,TGTGCCAGCAGCCCCGACAGTTACTCCTACGAGCAGTACTTC
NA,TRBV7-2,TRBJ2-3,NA,CASSLDRQSTDTQYF,TGTGCCAGCAGCTTAGACAGACAGAGCACAGATACGCAGTATTTT
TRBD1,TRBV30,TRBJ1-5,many,CAWETGFQQPQHF,TGTGCCTGGGAGACAGGGTTTCAGCAGCCCCAGCATTTT
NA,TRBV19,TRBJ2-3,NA,CASSTGVGTGSDTQYF,TGTGCCAGTAGTACTGGAGTGGGCACGGGGTCAGATACGCAGTATTTT
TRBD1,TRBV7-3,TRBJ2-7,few,CASSSGPGQGYEQYF,TGTGCCAGCAGCTCTGGCCCGGGACAGGGCTACGAGCAGTACTTC
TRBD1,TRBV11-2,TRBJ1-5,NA,CASSQAGTGGYGAQPQHF,TGTGCCAGCAGCCAGGCCGGGACAGGGGGCTACGGGGCTCAGCCCCAGCATTTT
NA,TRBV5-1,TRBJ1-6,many,CASSSGWGANSPLHF,TGCGCCAGCAGTTCGGGGTGGGGGGCCAATTCACCCCTCCACTTT
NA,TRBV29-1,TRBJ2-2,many,CSVEVLAAGELFF,TGCAGCGTTGAAGTACTAGCTGCCGGGGAGCTGTTTTTT
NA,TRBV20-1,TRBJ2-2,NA,CSAPGGTNTGELFF,TGCAGTGCCCCCGGCGGGACGAACACCGGGGAGCTGTTTTTT
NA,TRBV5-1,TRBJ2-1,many,CASSFHGNSYNEQFF,TGCGCCAGCAGCTTCCATGGGAACTCCTACAATGAGCAGTTCTTC
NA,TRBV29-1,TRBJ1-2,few,CSVGREGYTF,TGCAGCGTTGGACGGGAAGGCTACACCTTC
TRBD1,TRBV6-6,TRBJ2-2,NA,CASIPIGTGRGNTGELFF,TGTGCCAGCATCCCAATCGGGACAGGGAGGGGGAACACCGGGGAGCTGTTTTTT
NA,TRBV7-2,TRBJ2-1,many,CASSLDLGEQFF,TGTGCCAGCAGCTTGGACCTGGGTGAGCAGTTCTTC
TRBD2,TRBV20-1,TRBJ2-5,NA,CSARKTSGAIGYF,TGCAGTGCTAGGAAGACTAGCGGTGCGATTGGGTACTTC
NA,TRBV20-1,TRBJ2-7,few,CSAGGGTAVSEQYF,TGCAGTGCGGGGGGGGGGACAGCCGTCTCCGAGCAGTACTTC
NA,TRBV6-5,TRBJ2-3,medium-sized,CASRTSQGADTQYF,TGTGCCAGCAGGACCAGCCAGGGTGCAGATACGCAGTATTTT
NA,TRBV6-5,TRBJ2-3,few,CASSYSGDSRYTQYF,TGTGCCAGCAGTTACTCTGGGGACTCTAGGTATACGCAGTATTTT
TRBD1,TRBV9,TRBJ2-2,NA,CASSFRPGQGFNTGELFF,TGTGCCAGCAGCTTCCGCCCCGGACAGGGATTTAACACCGGGGAGCTGTTTTTT
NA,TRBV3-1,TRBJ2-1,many,CASSQGLQGNEQFF,TGTGCCAGCAGCCAAGGCCTGCAGGGGAATGAGCAGTTCTTC
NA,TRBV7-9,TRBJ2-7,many,CASSKEPRTAIYEQYF,TGTGCCAGCAGCAAAGAACCCCGGACAGCGATCTACGAGCAGTACTTC
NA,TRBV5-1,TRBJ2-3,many,CASSIGGSTDTQYF,TGCGCCAGCAGCATTGGCGGAAGCACAGATACGCAGTATTTT
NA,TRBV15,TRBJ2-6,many,CATSREELRLTF,TGTGCCACCAGCAGAGAGGAACTCCGCCTGACTTTC
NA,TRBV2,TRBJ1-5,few,CASTYSSNQPQHF,TGTGCCAGCACCTACAGTAGCAATCAGCCCCAGCATTTT
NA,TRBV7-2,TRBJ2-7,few,CASSAGRGGFSYEQYF,TGTGCCAGCAGCGCAGGGAGGGGGGGATTCTCCTACGAGCAGTACTTC
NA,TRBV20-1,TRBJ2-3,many,CSAREGTGSTDTQYF,TGCAGTGCTAGAGAAGGCACTGGGAGCACAGATACGCAGTATTTT
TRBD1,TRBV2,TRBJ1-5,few,CASSETGGQPQHF,TGTGCCAGCAGTGAGACAGGGGGTCAGCCCCAGCATTTT
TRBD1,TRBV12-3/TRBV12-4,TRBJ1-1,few,CATRTGRTAEAFF,TGTGCCACCCGGACAGGAAGGACCGCTGAAGCTTTCTTT
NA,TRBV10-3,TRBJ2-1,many,CAISGPVGSGDNEQFF,TGTGCCATCAGTGGGCCCGTGGGATCGGGAGACAATGAGCAGTTCTTC
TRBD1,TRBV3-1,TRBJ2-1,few,CASSPPGQGKNEQFF,TGTGCCAGCAGCCCACCGGGACAGGGAAAGAATGAGCAGTTCTTC
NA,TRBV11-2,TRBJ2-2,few,CASALEPDTGELFF,TGTGCCAGCGCCCTTGAGCCCGACACCGGGGAGCTGTTTTTT
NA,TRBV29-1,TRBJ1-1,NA,CSVAARQASEAFF,TGCAGCGTTGCTGCCCGGCAGGCGTCTGAAGCTTTCTTT
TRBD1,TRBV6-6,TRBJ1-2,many,CASSYSQTGKYTF,TGTGCCAGCAGTTACTCTCAGACAGGGAAATACACCTTC
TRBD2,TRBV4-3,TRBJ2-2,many,CASSLGTSTGELFF,TGCGCCAGCAGCCTCGGGACTAGTACCGGGGAGCTGTTTTTT
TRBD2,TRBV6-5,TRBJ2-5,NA,CASSYRISGRAGETQYF,TGTGCCAGCAGTTACCGGATTAGCGGGAGGGCCGGGGAGACCCAGTACTTC
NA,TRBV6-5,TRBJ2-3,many,CASSYSKDTDTQYF,TGTGCCAGCAGTTACTCGAAAGACACAGATACGCAGTATTTT